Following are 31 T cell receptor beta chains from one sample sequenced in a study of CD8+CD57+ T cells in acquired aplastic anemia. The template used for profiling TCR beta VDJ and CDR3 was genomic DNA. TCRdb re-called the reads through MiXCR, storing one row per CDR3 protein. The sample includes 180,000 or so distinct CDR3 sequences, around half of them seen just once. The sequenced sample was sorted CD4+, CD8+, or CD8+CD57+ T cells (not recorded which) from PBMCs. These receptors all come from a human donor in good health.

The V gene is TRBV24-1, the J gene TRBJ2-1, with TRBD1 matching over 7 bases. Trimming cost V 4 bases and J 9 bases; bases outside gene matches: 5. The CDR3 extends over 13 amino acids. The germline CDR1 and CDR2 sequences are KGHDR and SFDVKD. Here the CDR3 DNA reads TGTGCCACCAGTGAATTGACAGGGTCTGAGCAGTTCTTC. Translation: CATSELTGSEQFF.

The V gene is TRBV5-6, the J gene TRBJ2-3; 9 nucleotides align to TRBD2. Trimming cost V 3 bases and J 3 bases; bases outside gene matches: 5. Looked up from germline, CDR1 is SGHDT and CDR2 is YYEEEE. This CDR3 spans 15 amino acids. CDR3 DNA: TGTGCCAGCAGCTGGGATACTAGCGGGACAGATACGCAGTATTTT. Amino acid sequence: CASSWDTSGTDTQYF.

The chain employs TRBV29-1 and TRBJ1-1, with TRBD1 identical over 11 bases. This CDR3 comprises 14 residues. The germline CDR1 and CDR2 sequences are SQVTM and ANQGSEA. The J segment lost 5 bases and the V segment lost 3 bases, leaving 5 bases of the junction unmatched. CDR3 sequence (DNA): TGCAGCGTTGAGGGGACAGGGGGGAGGACTGAAGCTTTCTTT. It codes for CSVEGTGGRTEAFF.

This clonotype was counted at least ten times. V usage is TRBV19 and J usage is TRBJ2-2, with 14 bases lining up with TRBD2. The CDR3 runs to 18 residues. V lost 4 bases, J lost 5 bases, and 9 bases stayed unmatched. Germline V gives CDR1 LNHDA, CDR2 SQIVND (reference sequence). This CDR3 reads CASSTGTSGRVQTGELFF. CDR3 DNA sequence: TGTGCCAGTAGTACTGGGACTAGCGGGAGAGTACAGACCGGGGAGCTGTTTTTT.

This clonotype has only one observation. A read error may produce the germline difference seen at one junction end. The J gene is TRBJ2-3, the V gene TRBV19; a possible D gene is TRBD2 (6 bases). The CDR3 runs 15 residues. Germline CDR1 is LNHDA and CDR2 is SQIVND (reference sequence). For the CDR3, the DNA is TGTGCCAGTAGTATTGGAGGGGAAGGCGCAGATACACAGTATTTT. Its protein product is CASSIGGEGADTQYF.

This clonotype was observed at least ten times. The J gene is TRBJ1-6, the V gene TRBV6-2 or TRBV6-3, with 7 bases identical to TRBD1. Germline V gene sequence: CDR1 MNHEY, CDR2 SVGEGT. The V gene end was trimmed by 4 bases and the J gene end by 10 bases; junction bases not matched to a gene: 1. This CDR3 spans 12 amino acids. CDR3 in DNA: TGTGCCAGCAGTTTGGGACAGTCACCCCTCCACTTT. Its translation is CASSLGQSPLHF.

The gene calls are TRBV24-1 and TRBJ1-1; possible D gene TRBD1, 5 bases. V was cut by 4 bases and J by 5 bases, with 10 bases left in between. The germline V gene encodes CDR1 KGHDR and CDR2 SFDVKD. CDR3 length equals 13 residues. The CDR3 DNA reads TGTGCCACCAGTGACGCTAAGGGGACTGAAGCTTTCTTT. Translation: CATSDAKGTEAFF.

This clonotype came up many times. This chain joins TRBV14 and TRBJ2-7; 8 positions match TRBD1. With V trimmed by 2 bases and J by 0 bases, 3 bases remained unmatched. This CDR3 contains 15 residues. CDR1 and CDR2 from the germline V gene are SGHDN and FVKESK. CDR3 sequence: CASSQQGANSYEQYF. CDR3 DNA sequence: TGTGCCAGCAGCCAACAGGGGGCGAACTCCTACGAGCAGTACTTC.

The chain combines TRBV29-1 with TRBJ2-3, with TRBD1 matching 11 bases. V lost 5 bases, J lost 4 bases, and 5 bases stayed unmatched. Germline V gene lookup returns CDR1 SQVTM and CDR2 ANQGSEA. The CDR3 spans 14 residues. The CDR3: CSVTGQGAPDTQYF. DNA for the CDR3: TGCAGCGTTACCGGACAGGGGGCCCCAGATACGCAGTATTTT.

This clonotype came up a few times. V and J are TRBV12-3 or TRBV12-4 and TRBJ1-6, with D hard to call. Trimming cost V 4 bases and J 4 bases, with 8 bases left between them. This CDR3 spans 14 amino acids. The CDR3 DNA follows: TGTGCCAGCAGTTCCGACATGTATAATTCACCCCTCCACTTT. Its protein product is CASSSDMYNSPLHF.

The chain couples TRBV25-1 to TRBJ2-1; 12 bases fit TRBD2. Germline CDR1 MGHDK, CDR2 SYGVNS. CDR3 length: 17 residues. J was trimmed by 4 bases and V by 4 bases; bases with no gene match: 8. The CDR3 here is CASSATGTSGPYNEQFF. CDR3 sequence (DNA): TGTGCCAGCAGTGCAACCGGGACTAGCGGGCCTTACAATGAGCAGTTCTTC.

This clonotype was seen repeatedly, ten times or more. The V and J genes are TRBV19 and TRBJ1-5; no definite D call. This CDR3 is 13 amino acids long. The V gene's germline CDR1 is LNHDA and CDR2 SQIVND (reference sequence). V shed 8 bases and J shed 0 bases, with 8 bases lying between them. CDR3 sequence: CASGDYSNQPQHF. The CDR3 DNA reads TGTGCCAGTGGGGATTATAGCAATCAGCCCCAGCATTTT.

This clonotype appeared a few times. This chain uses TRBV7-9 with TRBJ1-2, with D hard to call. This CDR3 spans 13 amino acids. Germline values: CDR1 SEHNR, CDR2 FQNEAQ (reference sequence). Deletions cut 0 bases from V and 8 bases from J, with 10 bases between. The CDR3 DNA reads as TGTGCCAGCAGCTTAGCGGGAGTAGGCGGCTACACCTTC. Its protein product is CASSLAGVGGYTF.

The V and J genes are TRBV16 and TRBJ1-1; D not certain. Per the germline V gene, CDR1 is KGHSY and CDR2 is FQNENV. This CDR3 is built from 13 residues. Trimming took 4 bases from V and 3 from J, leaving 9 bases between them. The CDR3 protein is CASSLTPYTEAFF. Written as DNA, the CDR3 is TGTGCCAGCAGCCTGACTCCTTACACTGAAGCTTTCTTT.

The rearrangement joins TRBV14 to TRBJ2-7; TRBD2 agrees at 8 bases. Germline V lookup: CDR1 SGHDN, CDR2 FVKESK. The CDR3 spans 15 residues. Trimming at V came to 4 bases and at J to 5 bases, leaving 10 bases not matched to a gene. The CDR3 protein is CASSPKSGSPNEQYF. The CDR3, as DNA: TGTGCCAGCAGCCCTAAGAGCGGGAGTCCCAACGAGCAGTACTTC.

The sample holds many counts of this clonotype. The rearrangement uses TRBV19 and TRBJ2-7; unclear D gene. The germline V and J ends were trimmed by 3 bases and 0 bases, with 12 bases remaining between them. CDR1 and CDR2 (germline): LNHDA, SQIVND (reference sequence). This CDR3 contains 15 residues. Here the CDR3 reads CASSIGPVSSYEQYF. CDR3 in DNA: TGTGCCAGTAGTATTGGGCCAGTCAGCTCCTACGAGCAGTACTTC.

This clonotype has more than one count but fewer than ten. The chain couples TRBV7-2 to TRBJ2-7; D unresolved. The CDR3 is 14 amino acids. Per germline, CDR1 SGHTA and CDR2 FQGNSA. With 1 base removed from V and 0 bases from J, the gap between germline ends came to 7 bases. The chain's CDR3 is CASSLGFSSYEQYF. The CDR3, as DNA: TGTGCCAGCAGCTTAGGGTTTAGCTCCTACGAGCAGTACTTC.

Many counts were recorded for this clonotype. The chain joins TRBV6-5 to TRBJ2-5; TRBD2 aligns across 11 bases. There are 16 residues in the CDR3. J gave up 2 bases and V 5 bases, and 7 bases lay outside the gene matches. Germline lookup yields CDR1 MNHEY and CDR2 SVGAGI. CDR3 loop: CASSRLAGGDQETQYF. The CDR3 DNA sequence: TGTGCCAGCAGTCGATTAGCGGGAGGGGATCAAGAGACCCAGTACTTC.

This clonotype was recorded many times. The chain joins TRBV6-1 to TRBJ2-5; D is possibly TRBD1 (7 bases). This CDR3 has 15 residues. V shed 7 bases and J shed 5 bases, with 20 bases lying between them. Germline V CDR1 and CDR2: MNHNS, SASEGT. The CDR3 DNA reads TGTGCCAGCACCGGACGACAGGGACTCAGGGAGACCCAGTACTTC. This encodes CASTGRQGLRETQYF.

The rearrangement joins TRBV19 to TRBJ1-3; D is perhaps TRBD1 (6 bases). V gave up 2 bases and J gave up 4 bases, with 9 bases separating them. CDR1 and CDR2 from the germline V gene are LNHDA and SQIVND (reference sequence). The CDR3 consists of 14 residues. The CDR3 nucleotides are TGTGCCAGTAGTATAACAGGGCCCGGAAACACCATATATTTT. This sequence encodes CASSITGPGNTIYF.

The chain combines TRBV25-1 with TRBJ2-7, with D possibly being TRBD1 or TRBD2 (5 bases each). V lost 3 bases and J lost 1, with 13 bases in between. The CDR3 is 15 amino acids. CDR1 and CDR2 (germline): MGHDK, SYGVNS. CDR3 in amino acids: CASSEGVGRSYEQYF. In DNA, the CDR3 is TGTGCCAGCAGTGAGGGGGTCGGGCGATCCTACGAGCAGTACTTC.

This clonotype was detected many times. The CDR3 spells CASSFTEYEQYF. For the CDR3, the DNA is TGTGCCAGCAGCTTTACAGAGTACGAGCAGTACTTC. V gene TRBV7-8 combines with J gene TRBJ2-7; no clear D. Germline CDR1 and CDR2: SGHVS and FQNEAQ. Trimming shortened V by 3 bases and J by 4 bases, and 7 bases separated the two germline ends. This CDR3 has 12 residues.

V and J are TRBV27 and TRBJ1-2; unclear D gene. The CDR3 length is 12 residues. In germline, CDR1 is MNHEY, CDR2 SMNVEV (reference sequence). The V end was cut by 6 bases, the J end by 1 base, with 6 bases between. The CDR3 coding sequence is TGTGCCAGCAGCAGAAATAACTATGGCTACACCTTC. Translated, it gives CASSRNNYGYTF.

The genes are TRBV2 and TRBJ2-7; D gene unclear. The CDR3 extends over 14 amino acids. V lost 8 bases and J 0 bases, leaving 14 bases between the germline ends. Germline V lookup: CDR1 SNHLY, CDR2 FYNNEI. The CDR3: CASLDRPSSYEQYF. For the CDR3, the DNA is TGTGCCAGCCTAGACCGCCCGAGCTCCTACGAGCAGTACTTC.

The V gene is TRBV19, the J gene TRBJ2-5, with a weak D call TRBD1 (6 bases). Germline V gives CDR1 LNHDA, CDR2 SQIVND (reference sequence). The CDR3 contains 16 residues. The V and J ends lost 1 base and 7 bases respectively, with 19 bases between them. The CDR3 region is CASSIATDSVDRTQYF. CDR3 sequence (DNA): TGTGCCAGTAGTATAGCCACGGACAGCGTCGATAGGACCCAGTACTTC.

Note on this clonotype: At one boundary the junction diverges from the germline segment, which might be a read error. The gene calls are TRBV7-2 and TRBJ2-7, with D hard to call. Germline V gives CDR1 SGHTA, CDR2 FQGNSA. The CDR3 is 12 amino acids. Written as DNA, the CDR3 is TGTGCCAGCAGCTTATTGGGGTACGAGCAGCACTTC. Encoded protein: CASSLLGYEQHF.

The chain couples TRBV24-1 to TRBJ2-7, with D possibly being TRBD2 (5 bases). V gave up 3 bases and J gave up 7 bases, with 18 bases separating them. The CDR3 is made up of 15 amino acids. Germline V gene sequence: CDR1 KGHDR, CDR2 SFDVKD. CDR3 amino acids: CATSDPRLGGSEQYF. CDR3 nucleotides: TGTGCCACCAGTGATCCTCGACTCGGCGGGTCAGAGCAGTACTTC.

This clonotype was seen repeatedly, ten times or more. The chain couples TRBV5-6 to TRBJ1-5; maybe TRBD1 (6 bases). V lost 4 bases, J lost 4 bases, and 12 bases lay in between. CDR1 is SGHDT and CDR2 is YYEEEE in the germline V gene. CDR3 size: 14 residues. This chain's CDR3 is CASSIQGINQPQHF. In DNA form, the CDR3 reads TGTGCCAGCAGCATCCAGGGGATTAATCAGCCCCAGCATTTT.

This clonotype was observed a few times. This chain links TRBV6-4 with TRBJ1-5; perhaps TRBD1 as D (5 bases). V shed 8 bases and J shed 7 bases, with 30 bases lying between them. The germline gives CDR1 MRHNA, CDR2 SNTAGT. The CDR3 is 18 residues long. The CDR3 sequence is CASGDEKGRSRGGQPQHF. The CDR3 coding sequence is TGTGCCAGCGGCGACGAGAAGGGACGGTCAAGAGGTGGGCAGCCCCAGCATTTT.

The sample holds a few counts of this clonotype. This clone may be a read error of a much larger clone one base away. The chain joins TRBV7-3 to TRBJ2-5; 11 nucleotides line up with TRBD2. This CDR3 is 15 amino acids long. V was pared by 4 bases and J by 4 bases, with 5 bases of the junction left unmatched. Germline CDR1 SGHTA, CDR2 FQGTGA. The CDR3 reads CASSSLAGGRETQYF. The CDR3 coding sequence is TGTGCCAGCAGCTCCCTAGCGGGAGGCCGAGAGACCCAGTACTTC.

The CDR3 loop is CASSVGSGDGGELFF. CDR3 bases: TGTGCCAGCAGCGTAGGGTCAGGTGATGGCGGGGAGCTGTTTTTT. The chain uses TRBV9 and TRBJ2-2; D gene uncertain. With 0 bases removed from V and 7 bases from J, the gap between germline ends came to 13 bases. CDR3 length: 15 residues. Germline CDR1 is SGDLS and CDR2 is YYNGEE.